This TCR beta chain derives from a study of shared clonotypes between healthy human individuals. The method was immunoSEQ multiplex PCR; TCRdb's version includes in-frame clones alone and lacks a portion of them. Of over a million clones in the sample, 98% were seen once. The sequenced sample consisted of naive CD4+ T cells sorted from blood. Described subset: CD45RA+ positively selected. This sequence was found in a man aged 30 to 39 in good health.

The CDR3 is CASSHGLADNEQFF. CDR3 nucleotides: TGTGCCAGCAGCCACGGACTAGCGGACAATGAGCAGTTCTTC. The chain carries TRBV7-2 and TRBJ2-1; 10 nucleotides match TRBD2. The CDR3 contains 14 residues. V shed 5 bases and J 5 bases; nucleotides not matched to a gene: 3. Germline CDR1 SGHTA, CDR2 FQGNSA.